This passage covers 9 T cell receptor beta chains from one sample sequenced in a study of blood T cell repertoires in COVID-19. Assay: immunoSEQ multiplex PCR; the TCRdb copy retains only in-frame clones and omits some. The sample holds 75,000 to 90,000 clones; roughly 80% are singletons and the top ten take 12%. The source material was peripheral blood. These receptors were taken from a woman in her forties with active or convalescent COVID-19.

The CDR3 reads CATSRVSYDREGVGVNTEAFF. The CDR3, as DNA: TGTGCCACCAGCAGAGTATCCTACGACAGGGAAGGGGTGGGCGTGAACACTGAAGCTTTCTTT. The chain links TRBV15 to TRBJ1-1, with 7 bases matching TRBD1. After removal of 1 base from V and 0 bases from J, the junction contained 20 bases not matched to a gene. This CDR3 has 21 amino acids. Germline assignment: CDR1 LNHNV and CDR2 YYDKDF (reference sequence). The full variable domain, rest sourced from reference TRBV15 and TRBJ1-1, is DAMVIQNPRYQVTQFGKPVTLSCSQTLNHNVMYWYQQKSSQAPKLLFHYYDKDFNNEADTPDNFQSRRPNTSFCFLDIRSPGLGDTAMYLCATSRVSYDREGVGVNTEAFFGQGTRLTVV.

This rearrangement joins TRBV19 to TRBJ1-2, with a tentative D call TRBD1 (6 bases). Germline values: CDR1 LNHDA, CDR2 SQIVND (reference sequence). There are 16 residues in the CDR3. V gave up 8 bases and J gave up 3 bases, with 22 bases separating them. Written as DNA, the CDR3 is TGTGCCAGTGGCGGCCCAGGGGCGCTAAAAGACTATGGCTACACCTTC. It codes for CASGGPGALKDYGYTF.

Ten or more counts support this clone. This rearrangement joins TRBV29-1 to TRBJ2-7; perhaps TRBD2 as D (5 bases). The CDR3 runs to 16 residues. Trimming shortened V by 4 bases and J by 4 bases, and 23 bases separated the two germline ends. The V gene's germline CDR1 is SQVTM and CDR2 ANQGSEA. The CDR3 DNA reads TGCAGCGTTGGTGACGAAGGGAGCGCAGCCCTATACGAGCAGTACTTC. The encoded protein is CSVGDEGSAALYEQYF.

The chain recombines TRBV4-3 with TRBJ2-1, with 9 bases that match TRBD2. J was trimmed by 1 base and V by 3 bases; bases with no gene match: 16. From germline, CDR1 is LGHNA and CDR2 YSLEER. This CDR3 has 20 amino acids. The CDR3 DNA sequence: TGCGCCAGCAGCCACTACTTATCGCGGACTAGCGCAGGGTCCTACAATGAGCAGTTCTTC. Its protein is CASSHYLSRTSAGSYNEQFF.

This chain joins TRBV3-1 (or the pseudogene TRBV3-2) and TRBJ1-5; maybe TRBD1 (6 bases). Between the trimmed V and J ends, which lost 1 base and 6 bases, there was a span of 10 bases. This CDR3 is 14 amino acids long. Germline V gives CDR1 LGHDT, CDR2 YNNKEL (reference sequence). In DNA form, the CDR3 reads TGTGCCAGCAGCCAAGGGACAGTCGGTCAGCCCCAGCATTTT. Translating it yields CASSQGTVGQPQHF.

J is TRBJ2-3 and V is TRBV5-4; 11 positions agree with TRBD1. Germline V gives CDR1 SGHNT, CDR2 YYREEE (reference sequence). The ends lost 4 bases at V and 4 bases at J; junction bases unmatched: 5. The CDR3 runs 15 residues. DNA of the CDR3: TGTGCCAGCAGCATACCGGGACAGGGGGCAGATACGCAGTATTTT. Translation: CASSIPGQGADTQYF.

The genes are TRBV28 and TRBJ2-1; 8 bases line up with TRBD1. Trimming took 8 bases from V and 4 from J; bases not matched to a gene: 10. The CDR3 extends over 15 amino acids. Germline CDR1 and CDR2: MDHEN and SYDVKM. CDR3 coding DNA: TGTGCCAGCTTTTCCCGGGACAGGAATTACAATGAGCAGTTCTTC. It encodes CASFSRDRNYNEQFF.

V usage is TRBV18 and J usage is TRBJ2-7; 14 nucleotides align to TRBD2. The CDR3 is made up of 15 amino acids. Trimming removed 4 bases from V and 4 bases from J; junction bases left unmatched: 3. CDR1 and CDR2 (germline): KGHSH, LQKENI. Here the CDR3 reads CASSLGLAGEYEQYF. The DNA of the CDR3 is TGTGCCAGCTCACTGGGACTAGCGGGAGAGTACGAGCAGTACTTC.

This clone was seen only a few times. The chain recombines TRBV18 with TRBJ2-3, with D uncertain. Between the trimmed V and J ends, which lost 5 bases and 0 bases, there was a span of 3 bases. This CDR3 has 12 amino acids. CDR1 and CDR2 from the germline V gene are KGHSH and LQKENI. As DNA, the CDR3 is TGTGCCAGCTCATCTAGCACAGATACGCAGTATTTT. It codes for CASSSSTDTQYF.